This TCR beta chain was documented in a study of post-analysis software for immune sequencing data. Whole-study results and caveats: About five TRBV segments were more frequent in patients than controls; TRBV5-6, TRBV5-1 and TRBV20-1 belonged to this group.

As to this clonotype: What it recognizes is unknown.

Every TCR beta cDNA library bore unique molecular identifiers. TCRdb reprocessed the PCR reads via MiXCR and lists one record per CDR3 protein. The sample lists roughly 800,000 distinct CDR3 sequences, approximately 53% occurring once. This CDR3 contains 14 residues. Germline loops: CDR1 MNHEY, CDR2 SVGAGI. The chain employs TRBV6-5 and TRBJ2-4; possible D gene TRBD1, 6 bases. The J call is uncertain, as TRBJ2-7 better fits the DNA end. The sequenced material came from blood. This receptor was taken from a girl aged 10-17 years with multiple sclerosis. The CDR3 DNA reads as TGTGCCAGCAGTTCAACAGGGTTCACCTACGAGCAGTACTTC. Amino acid sequence: CASSSTGFTYEQYF.